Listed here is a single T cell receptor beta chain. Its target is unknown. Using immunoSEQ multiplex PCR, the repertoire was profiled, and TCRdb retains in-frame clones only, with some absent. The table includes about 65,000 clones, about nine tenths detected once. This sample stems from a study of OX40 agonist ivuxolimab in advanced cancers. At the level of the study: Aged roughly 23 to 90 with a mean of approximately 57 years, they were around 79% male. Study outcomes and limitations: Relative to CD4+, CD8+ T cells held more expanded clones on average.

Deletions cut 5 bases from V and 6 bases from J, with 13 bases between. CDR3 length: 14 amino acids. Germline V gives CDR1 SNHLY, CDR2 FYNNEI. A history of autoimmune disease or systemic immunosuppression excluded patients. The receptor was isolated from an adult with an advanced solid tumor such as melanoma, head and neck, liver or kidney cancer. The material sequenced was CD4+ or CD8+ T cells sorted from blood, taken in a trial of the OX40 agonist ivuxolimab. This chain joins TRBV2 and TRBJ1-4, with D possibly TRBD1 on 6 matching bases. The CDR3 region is CASSPRGLDEKLFF. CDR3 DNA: TGTGCCAGCAGTCCCAGGGGTCTGGATGAAAAACTGTTTTTT.